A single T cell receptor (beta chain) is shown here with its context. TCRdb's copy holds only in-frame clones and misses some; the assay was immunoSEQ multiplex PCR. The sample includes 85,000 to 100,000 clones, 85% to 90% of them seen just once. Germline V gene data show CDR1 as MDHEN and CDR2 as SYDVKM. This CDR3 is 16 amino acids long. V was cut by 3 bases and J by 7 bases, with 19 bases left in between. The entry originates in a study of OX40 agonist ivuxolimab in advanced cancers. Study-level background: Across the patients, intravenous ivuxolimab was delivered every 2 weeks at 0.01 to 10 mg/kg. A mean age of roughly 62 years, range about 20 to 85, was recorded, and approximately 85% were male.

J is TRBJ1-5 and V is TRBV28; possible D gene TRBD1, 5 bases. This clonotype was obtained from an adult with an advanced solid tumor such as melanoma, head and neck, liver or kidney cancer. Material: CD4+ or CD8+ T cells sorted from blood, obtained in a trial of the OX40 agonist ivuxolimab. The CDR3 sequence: CASSFPKAQGGQPQHF. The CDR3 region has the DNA TGTGCCAGCAGTTTCCCTAAGGCGCAGGGAGGACAGCCCCAGCATTTT.